The clone carrying this T cell receptor (beta chain) was seen a few times. Its antigen is unidentified. The sample belongs to a study of radiation and T cells in renal cell carcinoma. Study-level background: Nephrectomy followed 15 Gy stereotactic body radiation by 4 weeks.

Specified time point: baseline pretreatment blood. Treatment given: 15 Gy SBRT to primary tumor, nephrectomy 4 weeks later. This renal cell carcinoma was of the clear cell type. Using immunoSEQ multiplex PCR, the repertoire was profiled, and TCRdb retains in-frame clones only, with some absent. This repertoire shows 100,000 to 150,000 clones, around 84% found once; its top ten account for about 2.9%. V was cut by 3 bases and J by 3 bases, with 12 bases left in between. Per the germline V gene, CDR1 is LNHDA and CDR2 is SQIVND (reference sequence). There are 14 residues in the CDR3. Overall study results and limits: Top tumor clonotypes rose in blood 2 weeks post-radiation, then contracted. Pretreatment tumor biopsies were lacking, so baseline clonotypes are unknown.

Sequences were derived from blood, sampled from a patient whose treatment included radiotherapy and nephrectomy. This chain connects TRBV19 to TRBJ2-7; D uncertain. The receptor was derived from a woman in her fifties or sixties with renal cell carcinoma. The CDR3 reads CASSIRPESYEQYF. The CDR3 DNA sequence: TGTGCCAGTAGTATCAGGCCAGAGAGCTACGAGCAGTACTTC.